This T cell receptor (beta chain) comes out of a study of T cell responses to AZD1222 COVID-19 vaccine. On this clone itself: Its antigen remains unknown.

The V and J ends lost 4 bases and 1 base respectively, with 19 bases between them. CDR1 and CDR2 (germline): SGHTA, FQGNSA. This CDR3 region has 17 residues. The data were produced by immunoSEQ multiplex PCR, yet TCRdb's version contains in-frame clones alone and is incomplete. The data hold about 120,000 clones, with around 85% observed a single time. Study-level findings and limits: Donors were mostly white British, more females; clonal diversity possibly underestimated. Seropositive status at baseline applied to only 5 or 6 AZD1222 recipients. Spike-specific TCRs gained breadth and depth after people received two AZD1222 doses. Repertoire collection took place solely once the T cell response had peaked.

Source: peripheral blood, taken on day 0 of MenACWY control vaccination. The J gene is TRBJ2-5, the V gene TRBV7-2, with D possibly being TRBD1 (6 bases). The receptor was isolated from an adult in good health. CDR3 sequence reads: CASSSGYHRAAQETQYF. CDR3 nucleotides: TGTGCCAGCAGCTCTGGCTACCACAGGGCTGCCCAAGAGACCCAGTACTTC.